The 16 T cell receptor beta chains given below trace back to one sample, sequenced in a study of cytomegalovirus exposure and HLA in healthy donors. Primers for the PCR totalled 60 Vbeta and 13 Jbeta. The method was immunoSEQ multiplex PCR; TCRdb's version includes in-frame clones alone and lacks a portion of them. The data contain more than 110,000 clones, 70% of them singletons. The sequencing input was PBMCs. These receptors were taken from a woman in her twenties or thirties in good health and CMV-seronegative.

The chain recombines TRBV7-5 with TRBJ2-3; the table names TRBD2, a call not compared with the DNA. TRBV7-5 is annotated as a pseudogene. This CDR3 has 14 amino acids. The CDR3 loop reads CASSLASSGSTQYF. CDR3 sequence (DNA): TGTGCCAGCAGCTTAGCGTCTAGCGGTAGTACGCAGTATTTT.

This clone was recorded a few times. J is TRBJ2-4 and V is TRBV5-1, with 9 bases matching TRBD1. J was trimmed by 6 bases and V by 6 bases; bases with no gene match: 10. Germline CDR1 is SGHRS and CDR2 is YFSETQ. The CDR3 loop spans 15 amino acids. This CDR3 is CASTLEGQGLNIQYF. The CDR3 region has the DNA TGCGCCAGCACTCTCGAGGGACAGGGATTAAACATTCAGTACTTC.

The V and J genes are TRBV7-9 and TRBJ1-3, with 7 bases that match TRBD1. V shed 3 bases and J 0 bases; nucleotides not matched to a gene: 5. The CDR3 spans 16 residues. Germline assignment: CDR1 SEHNR and CDR2 FQNEAQ (reference sequence). This chain's CDR3 is CASSFSWDSSGNTIYF. In DNA, the CDR3 is TGTGCCAGCAGCTTTTCTTGGGACAGCTCTGGAAACACCATATATTTT.

About this clone: This sample also contains other DNA sequences that code for the same CDR3. The J gene is TRBJ2-7, the V gene TRBV5-4; 12 nucleotides line up with TRBD2. CDR3 length: 13 amino acids. The ends lost 5 bases at V and 6 bases at J; junction bases unmatched: 3. Germline assignment: CDR1 SGHNT and CDR2 YYREEE (reference sequence). CDR3 DNA sequence: TGTGCCAGCAGGTCGGGACTAGCGGGCGAGCAGTACTTC. Translated: CASRSGLAGEQYF.

The chain links TRBV28 to TRBJ2-1, with TRBD1 as a possible D gene (7 bases). The germline gives CDR1 MDHEN, CDR2 SYDVKM. The CDR3 totals 17 residues. V was cut by 6 bases and J by 0 bases, with 18 bases left in between. DNA of the CDR3: TGTGCCAGCAGACCTACAGGGGCCGGGAGCTCCTACAATGAGCAGTTCTTC. Its translation: CASRPTGAGSSYNEQFF.

This sequence joins TRBV7-2 and TRBJ2-7, with 9 bases aligning to TRBD1. There are 16 residues in the CDR3. The germline V gene encodes CDR1 SGHTA and CDR2 FQGNSA. The V gene end was trimmed by 1 base and the J gene end by 4 bases; junction bases not matched to a gene: 8. This chain's CDR3 is CASSLGDRASPYEQYF. The CDR3 nucleotides are TGTGCCAGCAGCTTAGGGGACAGGGCTAGTCCATACGAGCAGTACTTC.

The chain uses TRBV7-2 and TRBJ1-2, with D possibly matching TRBD1 (6 bases). The germline gives CDR1 SGHTA, CDR2 FQGNSA. There are 15 residues in the CDR3. The V and J ends lost 7 bases and 8 bases respectively, with 23 bases between them. The CDR3 region has the DNA TGTGCCAGCAACGAGCTTCCCGGGACACCCTTGGGCTACACCTTC. It codes for CASNELPGTPLGYTF.

The gene calls are TRBV6-1 and TRBJ2-3; D may be TRBD1 (6 bases). Trimming cost V 5 bases and J 4 bases, with 16 bases left between them. The CDR3 runs to 15 residues. Germline CDR1 and CDR2: MNHNS and SASEGT. This CDR3 reads CASSLPGAAADTQYF. CDR3 sequence (DNA): TGTGCCAGCAGTTTGCCAGGGGCGGCGGCAGATACGCAGTATTTT.

A few counts support this clone. The chain carries TRBV27 and TRBJ1-4; weak D call: TRBD1 (6 bases). Germline CDR1 reads MNHEY; CDR2 reads SMNVEV (reference sequence). CDR3 size: 14 residues. With 2 bases removed from V and 8 bases from J, the gap between germline ends came to 12 bases. CDR3 sequence reads: CASSLTGGREKLFF. Written as DNA, the CDR3 is TGTGCCAGCAGTTTAACTGGGGGCCGGGAAAAACTGTTTTTT.

V is TRBV6-1 and J is TRBJ2-2; 8 nucleotides line up with TRBD1. The CDR3 totals 14 residues. V was pared by 4 bases and J by 6 bases, with 4 bases of the junction left unmatched. CDR1 MNHNS and CDR2 SASEGT come from the germline V gene. DNA of the CDR3: TGTGCCAGCAGTGCGGGGACAGGAGCCGGGGAGCTGTTTTTT. Translating gives CASSAGTGAGELFF.

The chain carries TRBV5-1 and TRBJ1-6; D is perhaps TRBD1 (6 bases). The V end lost 0 bases, the J end lost 5 bases, and 9 bases lay between the germline ends. Germline-derived CDR1 and CDR2 are SGHRS and YFSETQ. CDR3 length equals 15 residues. Here the CDR3 reads CASSLDRADNSPLHF. The CDR3, as DNA: TGCGCCAGCAGCTTGGACAGGGCTGATAATTCACCCCTCCACTTT.

The chain carries TRBV7-9 and TRBJ1-4; 7 bases are shared with TRBD1. This CDR3 comprises 15 residues. Germline lookup yields CDR1 SEHNR and CDR2 FQNEAQ (reference sequence). Trimming removed 3 bases from V and 5 bases from J; junction bases left unmatched: 6. CDR3 in DNA: TGTGCCAGCAGCTTTCCGGGACAGCTAAATGAAAAACTGTTTTTT. It encodes CASSFPGQLNEKLFF.

The J gene is TRBJ2-7, the V gene TRBV5-1, with a tentative D call TRBD1 (5 bases). CDR1 is SGHRS, CDR2 YFSETQ, per germline. The CDR3 runs to 14 residues. V was cut by 0 bases and J by 1 base, with 8 bases left in between. The CDR3 region is CASSLVGDSYEQYV. The CDR3 bases are TGCGCCAGCAGCTTGGTAGGGGATTCCTACGAGCAGTACGTC.

CDR3 loop: CASKLISENTEAFF. The CDR3 DNA follows: TGTGCCAGTAAGCTAATCTCTGAGAACACTGAAGCTTTCTTT. The rearrangement links TRBV28 to TRBJ1-1; D remains unclear. The CDR3 totals 14 residues. The germline V and J ends were trimmed by 9 bases and 1 base, with 15 bases remaining between them. The germline V gene has CDR1 MDHEN and CDR2 SYDVKM.

This clone occurred a few times. CDR3 coding DNA: TGCGCCAGCAGCTTAACCGGGACAGCTCTTACCGGGGAGCTGTTTTTT. This translates into CASSLTGTALTGELFF. V and J are TRBV5-1 and TRBJ2-2, with 7 bases fitting TRBD1. In germline, CDR1 is SGHRS, CDR2 YFSETQ. The CDR3 covers 16 residues. V trimming: 2 bases; J trimming: 5 bases; junction bases outside the gene matches: 9. The whole variable domain, remainder taken from reference TRBV5-1 and TRBJ2-2, is KAGVTQTPRYLIKTRGQQVTLSCSPISGHRSVSWYQQTPGQGLQFLFEYFSETQRNKGNFPGRFSGRQFSNSRSEMNVSTLELGDSALYLCASSLTGTALTGELFFGEGSRLTVL.

The gene calls are TRBV28 and TRBJ1-4, with D possibly TRBD1 on 6 matching bases. Germline-derived CDR1 and CDR2 are MDHEN and SYDVKM. This CDR3 is 15 amino acids long. The V end lost 5 bases, the J end lost 8 bases, and 18 bases lay between the germline ends. In DNA, the CDR3 is TGTGCCAGCAGTGACAACAGGGCACGCGCGGAAAAACTGTTTTTT. Translating gives CASSDNRARAEKLFF.